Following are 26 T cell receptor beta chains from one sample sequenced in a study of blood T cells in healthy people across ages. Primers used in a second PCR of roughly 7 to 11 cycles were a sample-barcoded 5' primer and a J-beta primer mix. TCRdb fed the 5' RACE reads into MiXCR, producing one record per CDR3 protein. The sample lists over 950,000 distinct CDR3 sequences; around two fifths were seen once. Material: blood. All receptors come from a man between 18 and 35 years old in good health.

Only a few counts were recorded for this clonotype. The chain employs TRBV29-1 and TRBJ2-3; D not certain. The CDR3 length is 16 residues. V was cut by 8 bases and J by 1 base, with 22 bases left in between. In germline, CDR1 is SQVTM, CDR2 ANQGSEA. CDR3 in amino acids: CSSRARTRRGTDTQYF. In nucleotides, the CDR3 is TGCAGCTCTAGAGCCCGGACCCGAAGGGGCACAGATACGCAGTATTTT.

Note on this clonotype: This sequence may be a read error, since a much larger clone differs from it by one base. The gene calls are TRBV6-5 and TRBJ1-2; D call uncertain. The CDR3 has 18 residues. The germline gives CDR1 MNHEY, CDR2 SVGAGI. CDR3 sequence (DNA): TGTGCCGGCAGTTACCGTCGGAGGCTGTCTCTGTCCAACTATGGCTACACCTTC. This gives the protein CAGSYRRRLSLSNYGYTF.

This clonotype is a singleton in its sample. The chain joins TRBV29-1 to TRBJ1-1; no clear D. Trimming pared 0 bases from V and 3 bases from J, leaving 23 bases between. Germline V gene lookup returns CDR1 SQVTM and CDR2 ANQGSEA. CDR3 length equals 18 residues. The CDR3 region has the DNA TGCAGCGTTGAAGATCTGGCAAAGCCCCACGATGTTTACACTGAAGCTTTCTTT. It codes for CSVEDLAKPHDVYTEAFF.

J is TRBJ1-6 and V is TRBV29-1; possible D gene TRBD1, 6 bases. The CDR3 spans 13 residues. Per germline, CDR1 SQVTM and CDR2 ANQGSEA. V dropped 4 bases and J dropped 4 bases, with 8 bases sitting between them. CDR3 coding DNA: TGCAGCGTTGCCACAGGGTATAATTCACCCCTCCACTTT. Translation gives CSVATGYNSPLHF.

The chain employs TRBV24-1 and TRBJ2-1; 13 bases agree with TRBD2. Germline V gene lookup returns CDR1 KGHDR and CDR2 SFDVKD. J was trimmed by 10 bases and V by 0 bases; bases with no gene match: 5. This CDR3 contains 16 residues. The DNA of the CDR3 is TGTGCCACCAGTGATTTGACTAGCGGGGGGGCCGAAGAGCAGTTCTTC. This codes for CATSDLTSGGAEEQFF.

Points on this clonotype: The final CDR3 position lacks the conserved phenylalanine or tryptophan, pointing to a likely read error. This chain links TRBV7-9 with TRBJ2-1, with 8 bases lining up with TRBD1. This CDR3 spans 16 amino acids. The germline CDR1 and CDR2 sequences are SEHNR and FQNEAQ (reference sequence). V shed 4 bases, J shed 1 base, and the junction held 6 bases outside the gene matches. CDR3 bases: TGTGCCAGCAGCTCTGCCGACAGGGGATCCTACAATGAGCAGTTCTTA. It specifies CASSSADRGSYNEQFL.

CDR3 DNA: TGCAGTGCGAGCAGGGGGCTTGGCTATGGCTACACCTTC. Protein: CSASRGLGYGYTF. This sequence joins TRBV20-1 and TRBJ1-2; 8 nucleotides agree with TRBD1. The ends lost 6 bases at V and 4 bases at J; junction bases unmatched: 7. CDR3 length: 13 amino acids. Germline V CDR1 and CDR2: DFQATT, SNEGSKA (reference sequence).

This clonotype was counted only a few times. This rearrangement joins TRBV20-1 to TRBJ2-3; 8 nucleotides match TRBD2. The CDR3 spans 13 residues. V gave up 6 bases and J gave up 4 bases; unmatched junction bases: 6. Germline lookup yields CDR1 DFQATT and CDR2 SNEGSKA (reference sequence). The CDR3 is CSAQRGGPDTQYF. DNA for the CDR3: TGCAGTGCCCAACGGGGGGGCCCAGATACGCAGTATTTT.

CDR3: CSVRVTLTDTQYF. In nucleotides, the CDR3 is TGCAGCGTCCGCGTTACACTCACAGATACGCAGTATTTT. The chain uses TRBV29-1 and TRBJ2-3; D unresolved. V lost 6 bases and J lost 2, with 12 bases in between. The CDR3 loop spans 13 amino acids. From germline, CDR1 is SQVTM and CDR2 ANQGSEA.

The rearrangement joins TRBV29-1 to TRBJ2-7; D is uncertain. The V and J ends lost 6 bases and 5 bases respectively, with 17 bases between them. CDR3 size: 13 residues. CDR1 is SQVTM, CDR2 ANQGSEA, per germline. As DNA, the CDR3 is TGCAGCGTCGACACTGGAAAGCTCCACGAGCAGTACTTC. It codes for CSVDTGKLHEQYF.

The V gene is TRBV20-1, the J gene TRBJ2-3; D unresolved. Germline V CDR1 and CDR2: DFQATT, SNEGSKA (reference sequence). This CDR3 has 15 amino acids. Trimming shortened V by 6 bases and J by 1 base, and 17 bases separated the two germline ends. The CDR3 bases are TGCAGTGCGCCTCCCATTCTCGCGGGCACAGATACGCAGTATTTT. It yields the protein CSAPPILAGTDTQYF.

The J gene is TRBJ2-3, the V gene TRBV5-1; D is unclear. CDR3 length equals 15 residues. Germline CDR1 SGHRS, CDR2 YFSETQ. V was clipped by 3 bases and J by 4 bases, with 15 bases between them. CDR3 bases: TGCGCCAGCAGCTCCGGATCCAACCAGGCAGATACGCAGTATTTT. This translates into CASSSGSNQADTQYF.

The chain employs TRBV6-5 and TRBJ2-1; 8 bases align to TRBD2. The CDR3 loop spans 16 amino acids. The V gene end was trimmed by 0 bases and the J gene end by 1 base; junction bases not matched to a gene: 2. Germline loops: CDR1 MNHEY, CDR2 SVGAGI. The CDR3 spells CASSYSGGGSYNEQFF. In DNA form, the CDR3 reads TGTGCCAGCAGTTACTCCGGGGGGGGATCCTACAATGAGCAGTTCTTC.

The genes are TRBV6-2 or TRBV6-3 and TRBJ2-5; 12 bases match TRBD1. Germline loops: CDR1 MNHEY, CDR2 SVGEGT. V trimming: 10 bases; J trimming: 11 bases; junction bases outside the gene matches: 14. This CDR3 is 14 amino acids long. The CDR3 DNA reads TGTGCCACTTGGGGACAGGGGGCGTCAGATGAGCAGTACTTC. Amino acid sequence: CATWGQGASDEQYF.

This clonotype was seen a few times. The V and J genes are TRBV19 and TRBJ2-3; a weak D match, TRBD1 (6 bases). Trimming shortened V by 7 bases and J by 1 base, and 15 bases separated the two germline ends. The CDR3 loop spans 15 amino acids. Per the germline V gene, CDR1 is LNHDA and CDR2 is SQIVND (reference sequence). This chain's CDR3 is CASTPGVGGTDTQYF. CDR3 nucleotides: TGTGCCAGTACCCCAGGGGTCGGGGGCACAGATACGCAGTATTTT. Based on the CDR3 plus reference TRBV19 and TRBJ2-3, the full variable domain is DGGITQSPKYLFRKEGQNVTLSCEQNLNHDAMYWYRQDPGQGLRLIYYSQIVNDFQKGDIAEGYSVSREKKESFPLTVTSAQKNPTAFYLCASTPGVGGTDTQYFGPGTRLTVL.

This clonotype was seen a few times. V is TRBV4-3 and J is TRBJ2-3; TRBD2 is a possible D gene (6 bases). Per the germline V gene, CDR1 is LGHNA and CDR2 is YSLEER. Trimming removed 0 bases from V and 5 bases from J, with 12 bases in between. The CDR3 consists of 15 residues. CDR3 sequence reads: CASSQDQTAGDTQYF. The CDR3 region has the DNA TGCGCCAGCAGCCAAGATCAGACAGCGGGAGATACGCAGTATTTT.

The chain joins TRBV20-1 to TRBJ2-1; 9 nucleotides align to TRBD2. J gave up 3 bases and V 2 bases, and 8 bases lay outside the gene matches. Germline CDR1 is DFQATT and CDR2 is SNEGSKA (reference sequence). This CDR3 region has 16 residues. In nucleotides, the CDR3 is TGCAGTGCTAGACGGCGGGGGGGCCTGATCTACAATGAGCAGTTCTTC. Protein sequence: CSARRRGGLIYNEQFF.

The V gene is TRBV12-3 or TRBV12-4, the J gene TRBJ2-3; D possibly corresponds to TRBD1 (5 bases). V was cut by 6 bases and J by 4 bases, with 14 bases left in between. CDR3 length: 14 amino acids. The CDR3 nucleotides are TGTGCCAGCAGATCGTTCAGGGCTGCAGATACGCAGTATTTT. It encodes CASRSFRAADTQYF.

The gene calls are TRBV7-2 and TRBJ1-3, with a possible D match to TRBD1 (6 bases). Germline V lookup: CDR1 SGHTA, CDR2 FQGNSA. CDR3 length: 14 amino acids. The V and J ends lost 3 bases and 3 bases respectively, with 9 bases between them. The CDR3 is CASSLVGGGNTIYF. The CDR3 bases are TGTGCCAGCAGCTTGGTAGGGGGTGGAAACACCATATATTTT.

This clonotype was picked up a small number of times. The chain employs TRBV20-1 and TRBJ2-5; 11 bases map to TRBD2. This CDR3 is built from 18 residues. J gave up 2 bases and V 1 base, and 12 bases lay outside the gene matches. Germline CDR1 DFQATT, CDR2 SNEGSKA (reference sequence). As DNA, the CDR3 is TGCAGTGCTAGAGTCCCTAGCGGGGGGTTACTGGGGCAAGAGACCCAGTACTTC. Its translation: CSARVPSGGLLGQETQYF.

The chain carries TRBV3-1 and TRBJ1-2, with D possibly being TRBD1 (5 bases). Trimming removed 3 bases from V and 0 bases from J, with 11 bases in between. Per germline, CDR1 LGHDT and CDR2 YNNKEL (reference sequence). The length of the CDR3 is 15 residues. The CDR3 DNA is TGTGCCAGCAGCCAGGGGGGACGGACTAACTATGGCTACACCTTC. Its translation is CASSQGGRTNYGYTF.

CDR3 sequence reads: CASSTPTGAFF. For the CDR3, the DNA is TGTGCCAGCAGTACCCCGACGGGAGCTTTCTTT. This rearrangement joins TRBV28 to TRBJ1-1; D is undetermined. Germline CDR1 reads MDHEN; CDR2 reads SYDVKM. This CDR3 is 11 amino acids long. The ends were cut back, 5 bases at V and 10 bases at J, with 11 bases in the middle.

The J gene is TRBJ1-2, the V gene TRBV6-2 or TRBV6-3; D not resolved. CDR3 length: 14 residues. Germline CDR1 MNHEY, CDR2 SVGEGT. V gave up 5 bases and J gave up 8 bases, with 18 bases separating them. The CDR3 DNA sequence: TGTGCCAGCAGTACCCGAACCCCAGGAGGAGGCTACACCTTC. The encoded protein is CASSTRTPGGGYTF.

The DNA of the CDR3 is TGCAGTGCTAGGGCCACCGGCGGCTACACCTTC. Amino acid sequence: CSARATGGYTF. V gene TRBV20-1 combines with J gene TRBJ1-2; unclear D gene. V lost 3 bases and J lost 8, with 10 bases in between. This CDR3 has 11 residues. The germline V gene encodes CDR1 DFQATT and CDR2 SNEGSKA (reference sequence).

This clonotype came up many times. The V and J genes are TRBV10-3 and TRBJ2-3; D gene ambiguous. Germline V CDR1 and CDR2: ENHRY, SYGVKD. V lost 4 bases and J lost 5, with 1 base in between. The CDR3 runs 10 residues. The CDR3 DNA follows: TGTGCCATCAGTGTAGATACGCAGTATTTT. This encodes CAISVDTQYF.

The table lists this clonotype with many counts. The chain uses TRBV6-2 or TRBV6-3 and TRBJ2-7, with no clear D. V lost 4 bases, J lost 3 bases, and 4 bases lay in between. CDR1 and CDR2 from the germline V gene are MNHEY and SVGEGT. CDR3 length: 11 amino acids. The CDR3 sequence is CASSSFYEQYF. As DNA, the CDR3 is TGTGCCAGCAGTTCCTTCTACGAGCAGTACTTC.